Given below is one T cell receptor (beta chain) in context. What it binds is unknown. The source of the sample is a study of cytomegalovirus exposure and HLA in healthy donors. Broader study findings: A later analysis associated 16,000 or so TCR beta sequences with HLA alleles at a 0.05 false discovery rate. Rare sequences made up most TCRs, while some public TCRs were found in many donors. Sequencing depth across donors, presence/absence analyses assumed, was roughly uniform. Certain indistinguishable V segments, among them TRBV6-2 and TRBV6-3, were excluded.

Primers for the PCR totalled 60 Vbeta and 13 Jbeta. Generated by immunoSEQ multiplex PCR, the TCRdb table keeps only in-frame clones and is missing some. Of 100,000 to 150,000 clones listed, approximately 80% were seen once; the top ten hold 1.8%. V lost 4 bases and J lost 4, with 13 bases in between. Germline loops: CDR1 SGHDN, CDR2 FVKESK. The CDR3 runs 14 residues. This sequence was found in a female donor in good health and CMV-seropositive. The rearrangement uses TRBV14 and TRBJ1-2; D might be TRBD1 (6 bases). Sequencing was performed on PBMCs. CDR3 nucleotides: TGTGCCAGCAGCCCTCGGACAGCATCCTATGGCTACACCTTC. It is translated as CASSPRTASYGYTF.